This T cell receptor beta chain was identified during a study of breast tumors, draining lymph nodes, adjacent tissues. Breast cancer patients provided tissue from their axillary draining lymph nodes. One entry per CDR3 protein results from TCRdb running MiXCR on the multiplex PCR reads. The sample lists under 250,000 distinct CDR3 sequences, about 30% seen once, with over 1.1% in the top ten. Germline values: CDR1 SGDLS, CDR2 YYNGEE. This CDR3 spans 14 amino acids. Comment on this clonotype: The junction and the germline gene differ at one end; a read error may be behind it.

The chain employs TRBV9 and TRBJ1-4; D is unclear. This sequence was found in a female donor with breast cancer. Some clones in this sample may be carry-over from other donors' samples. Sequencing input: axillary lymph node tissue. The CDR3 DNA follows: TGTGCCAGCAGCGTAGGGGATAGTAGAGAAAAACTGTCTTTT. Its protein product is CASSVGDSREKLSF.